The rows below give T cell receptor beta chains drawn from one sample of a study of graft-versus-host responses after intestinal transplantation. TCRdb's copy holds only in-frame clones and misses some; the assay was immunoSEQ multiplex PCR. The repertoire holds over 10,000 clones, with roughly 86% as singletons. The specimen comprised PBMCs, sampled after intestinal transplantation. These receptors were obtained from a human patient who received an intestinal transplant, so some T cells may come from the graft donor. Both conserved end residues are part of each CDR3. A D gene is named only where the DNA matches it firmly. The size of a clone is reported for some rows only, either as once, few or many, or as a class for expanded clones.

j_call d_call cdr3_length clone_size v_call cdr3_aa cdr3_nt
TRBJ1-5 TRBD1 15 - TRBV5-1 CASSAGQGGNQPQHF TGCGCCAGCAGCGCGGGACAGGGAGGAAATCAGCCCCAGCATTTT
TRBJ2-3 - 13 - TRBV7-3 CASSSGGADTQYF TGTGCCAGCAGTTCCGGGGGCGCAGATACGCAGTATTTT
TRBJ2-1 - 15 - TRBV7-3 CASSSAAGVYNEQFF TGTGCCAGCAGCTCCGCCGCGGGTGTGTACAATGAGCAGTTCTTC
TRBJ2-3 - 15 once TRBV25-1 CASSEQGFGTDTQYF TGTGCCAGCAGTGAACAGGGTTTTGGCACAGATACGCAGTATTTT
TRBJ1-1 - 13 few TRBV7-6 CASSLFGGTEAFF TGTGCCAGCAGCTTATTCGGGGGCACTGAAGCTTTCTTT
TRBJ2-2 - 15 - TRBV7-6 CASSLLASNTGELFF TGTGCCAGCAGCTTACTAGCGTCGAACACCGGGGAGCTGTTTTTT
TRBJ2-7 - 14 - TRBV5-6 CASSFWGSSYEQYF TGTGCCAGCAGCTTTTGGGGGAGCTCCTACGAGCAGTACTTC
TRBJ1-5 - 14 - TRBV6-6 CASNRQDSNQPQHF TGTGCCAGCAATAGACAGGACAGCAATCAGCCCCAGCATTTT
TRBJ1-6 TRBD1 16 once TRBV27 CASKVPTGTGESPLHF TGTGCCAGCAAGGTCCCGACCGGGACAGGGGAATCACCCCTCCACTTT
TRBJ2-7 - 13 - TRBV15 CATSKGEGYEQYF TGTGCCACCAGCAAAGGGGAAGGGTACGAGCAGTACTTC
TRBJ1-5 - 15 once TRBV2 CASKGQGHSNQPQHF TGTGCCAGCAAAGGGCAGGGCCATAGCAATCAGCCCCAGCATTTT
TRBJ2-7 - 13 - TRBV7-9 CASSLLASYEQYF TGTGCCAGCAGCTTATTGGCCTCCTACGAGCAGTACTTC
TRBJ2-7 - 15 once TRBV18 CASSPGQPGRYEQYF TGTGCCAGCTCACCCGGACAGCCAGGACGCTACGAGCAGTACTTC
TRBJ2-6 - 18 - TRBV30 CAWRPLGTKSSGANVLTF TGTGCCTGGAGGCCCCTGGGGACAAAGAGCTCTGGGGCCAACGTCCTGACTTTC
TRBJ1-5 TRBD1 15 once TRBV6-5 CASSPSVQGGQPQHF TGTGCCAGCAGCCCCTCGGTGCAGGGGGGCCAGCCCCAGCATTTT